The clone carrying this T cell receptor beta chain came up many times. TCRbeta library construction was performed incorporating unique molecular identifiers. TCRdb reanalysed the PCR reads using MiXCR and keeps one entry per CDR3 protein. Here the sample spans around 92,000 distinct CDR3 sequences, 12% being singletons. This specimen belongs to a study of T-cell reconstitution after alpha-beta-depleted transplantation in children. The CDR3 sequence is 12 residues long. CDR1 and CDR2 (germline): DFQATT, SNEGSKA (reference sequence). The origin of this receptor is a human donor who donated a stem cell graft to a child with inherited bone marrow failure. The material was PBMCs from the stem cell graft donor, obtained from the stem cell graft. The chain carries TRBV20-1 and TRBJ2-1; D is possibly TRBD2 (5 bases). The CDR3 is CSASDLSNEQFF. The DNA of the CDR3 is TGCAGCGCCTCGGACTTGTCCAATGAGCAGTTCTTC.